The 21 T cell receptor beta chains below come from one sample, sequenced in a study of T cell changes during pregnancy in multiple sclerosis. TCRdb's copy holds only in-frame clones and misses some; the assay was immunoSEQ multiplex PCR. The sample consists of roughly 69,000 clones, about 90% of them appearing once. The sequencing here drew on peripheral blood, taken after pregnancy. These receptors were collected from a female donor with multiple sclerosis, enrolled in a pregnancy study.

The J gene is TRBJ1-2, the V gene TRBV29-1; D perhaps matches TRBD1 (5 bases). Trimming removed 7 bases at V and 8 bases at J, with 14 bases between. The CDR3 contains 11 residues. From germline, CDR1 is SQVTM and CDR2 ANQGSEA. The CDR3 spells CSGSLGGGYTF. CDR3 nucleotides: TGCAGCGGGTCCCTGGGGGGAGGCTACACCTTC.

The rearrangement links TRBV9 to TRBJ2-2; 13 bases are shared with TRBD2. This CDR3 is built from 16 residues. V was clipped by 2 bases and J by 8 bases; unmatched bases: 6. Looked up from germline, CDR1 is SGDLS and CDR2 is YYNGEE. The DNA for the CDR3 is TGTGCCAGCAGCGTCGGACTAGCGGGAGATGGGGGGGAGCTGTTTTTT. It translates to CASSVGLAGDGGELFF.

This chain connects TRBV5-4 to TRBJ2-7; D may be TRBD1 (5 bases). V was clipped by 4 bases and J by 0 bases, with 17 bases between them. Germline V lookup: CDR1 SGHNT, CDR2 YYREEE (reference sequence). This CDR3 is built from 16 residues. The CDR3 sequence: CASSPRGGMSSYEQYF. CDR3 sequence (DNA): TGTGCCAGCAGCCCTAGGGGCGGAATGAGCTCCTACGAGCAGTACTTC.

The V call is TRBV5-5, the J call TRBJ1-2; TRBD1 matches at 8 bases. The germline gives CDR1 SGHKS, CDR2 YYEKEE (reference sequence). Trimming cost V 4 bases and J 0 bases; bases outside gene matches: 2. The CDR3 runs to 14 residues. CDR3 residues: CASSLTGANYGYTF. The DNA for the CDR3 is TGTGCCAGCAGCCTGACAGGGGCTAACTATGGCTACACCTTC.

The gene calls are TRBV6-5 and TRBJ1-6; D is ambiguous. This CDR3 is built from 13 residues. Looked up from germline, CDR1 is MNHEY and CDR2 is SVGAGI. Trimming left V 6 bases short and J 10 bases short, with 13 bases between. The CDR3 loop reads CASRTREMSPLHF. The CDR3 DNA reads TGTGCCAGCAGAACGAGGGAGATGTCACCCCTCCACTTT.

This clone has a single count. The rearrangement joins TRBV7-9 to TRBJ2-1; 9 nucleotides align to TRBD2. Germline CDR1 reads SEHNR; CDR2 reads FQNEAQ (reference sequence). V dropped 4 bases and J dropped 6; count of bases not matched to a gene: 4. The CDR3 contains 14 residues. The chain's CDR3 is CASSSGTSSNEQFF. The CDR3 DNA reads TGTGCCAGCAGCTCCGGGACTAGCAGCAATGAGCAGTTCTTC.

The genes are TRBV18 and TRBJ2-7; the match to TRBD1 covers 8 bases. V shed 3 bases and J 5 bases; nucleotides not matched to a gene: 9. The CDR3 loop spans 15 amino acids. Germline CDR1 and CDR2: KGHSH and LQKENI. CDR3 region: CASSPQQGAINEQYF. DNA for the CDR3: TGTGCCAGCTCACCCCAGCAGGGGGCCATCAACGAGCAGTACTTC.

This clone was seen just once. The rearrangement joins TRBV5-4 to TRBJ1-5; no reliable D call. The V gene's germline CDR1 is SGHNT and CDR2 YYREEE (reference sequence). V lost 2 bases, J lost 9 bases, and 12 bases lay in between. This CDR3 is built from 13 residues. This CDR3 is CASSFMRPRPQHF. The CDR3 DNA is TGTGCCAGCAGCTTTATGCGGCCTCGGCCCCAGCATTTT.

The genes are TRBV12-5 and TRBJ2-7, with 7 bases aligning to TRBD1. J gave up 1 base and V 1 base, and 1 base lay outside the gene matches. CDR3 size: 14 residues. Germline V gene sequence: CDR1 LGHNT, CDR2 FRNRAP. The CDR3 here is CASGLDRGSYEQYF. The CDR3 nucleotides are TGTGCTAGTGGTTTGGACAGGGGATCCTACGAGCAGTACTTC.

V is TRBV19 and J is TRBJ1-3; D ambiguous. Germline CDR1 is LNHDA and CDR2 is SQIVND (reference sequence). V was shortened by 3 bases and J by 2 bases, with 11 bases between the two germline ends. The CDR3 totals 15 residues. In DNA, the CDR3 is TGTGCCAGTAGTATCGGTCGAAGCCCTGGAAACACCATATATTTT. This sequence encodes CASSIGRSPGNTIYF.

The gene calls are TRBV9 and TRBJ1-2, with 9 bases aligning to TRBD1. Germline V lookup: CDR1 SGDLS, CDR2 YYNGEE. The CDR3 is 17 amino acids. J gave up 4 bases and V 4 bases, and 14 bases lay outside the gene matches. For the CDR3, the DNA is TGTGCCAGCAGCTCCCGGGACAGGGTATTCCTTGGCTATGGCTACACCTTC. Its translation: CASSSRDRVFLGYGYTF.

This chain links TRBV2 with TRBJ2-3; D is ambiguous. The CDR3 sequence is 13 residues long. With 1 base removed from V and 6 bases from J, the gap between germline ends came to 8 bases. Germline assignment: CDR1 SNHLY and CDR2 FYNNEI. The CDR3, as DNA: TGTGCCAGCAGTGAAGGCCTGAGCGATACGCAGTATTTT. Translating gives CASSEGLSDTQYF.

The DNA for the CDR3 is TGTGCCAGCAGCGCCCCAACGGGGCGGGGATCCGGAAACACCATATATTTT. Amino acid sequence: CASSAPTGRGSGNTIYF. The rearrangement uses TRBV9 and TRBJ1-3; maybe TRBD1 (5 bases). Trimming stripped 3 bases from V and 4 bases from J, with 20 bases between. The CDR3 is 17 residues long. CDR1 SGDLS and CDR2 YYNGEE come from the germline V gene.

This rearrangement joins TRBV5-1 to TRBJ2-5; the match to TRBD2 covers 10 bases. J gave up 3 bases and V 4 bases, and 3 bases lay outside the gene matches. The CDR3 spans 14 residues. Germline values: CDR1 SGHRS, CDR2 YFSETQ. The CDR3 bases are TGCGCCAGCAGCGATGGACTAGCGGAAGAGACCCAGTACTTC. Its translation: CASSDGLAEETQYF.

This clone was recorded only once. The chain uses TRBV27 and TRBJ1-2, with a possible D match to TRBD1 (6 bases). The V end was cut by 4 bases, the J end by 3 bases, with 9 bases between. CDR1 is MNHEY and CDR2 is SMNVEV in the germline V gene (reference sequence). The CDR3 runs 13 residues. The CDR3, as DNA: TGTGCCAGCAGTTCAGGGGTTGACTATGGCTACACCTTC. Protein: CASSSGVDYGYTF.

This CDR3 reads CSARLAHEQYF. DNA for the CDR3: TGCAGCGCCAGGTTGGCCCACGAGCAGTACTTC. The V call is TRBV29-1, the J call TRBJ2-7, with D hard to call. Germline V gene sequence: CDR1 SQVTM, CDR2 ANQGSEA. V lost 7 bases, J lost 5 bases, and 12 bases lay in between. The CDR3 runs to 11 residues.

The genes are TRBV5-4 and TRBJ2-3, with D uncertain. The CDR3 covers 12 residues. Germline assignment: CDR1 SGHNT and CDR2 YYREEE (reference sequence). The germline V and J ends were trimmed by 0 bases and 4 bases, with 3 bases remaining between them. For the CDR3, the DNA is TGTGCCAGCAGCTTGGTATCAGATACGCAGTATTTT. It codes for CASSLVSDTQYF.

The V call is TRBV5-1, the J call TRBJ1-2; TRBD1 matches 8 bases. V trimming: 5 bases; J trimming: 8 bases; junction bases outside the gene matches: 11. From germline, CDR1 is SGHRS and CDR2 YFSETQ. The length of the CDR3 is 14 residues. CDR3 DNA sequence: TGCGCCAGCAGTCCCCCCAGGGGGCCGGAAGGCTACACCTTC. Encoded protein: CASSPPRGPEGYTF.

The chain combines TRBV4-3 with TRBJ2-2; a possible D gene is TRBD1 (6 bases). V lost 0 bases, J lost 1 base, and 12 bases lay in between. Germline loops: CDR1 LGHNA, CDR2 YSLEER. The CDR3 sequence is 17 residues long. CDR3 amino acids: CASSQDRRTVNTGELFF. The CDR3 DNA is TGCGCCAGCAGCCAAGATCGACGGACAGTGAACACCGGGGAGCTGTTTTTT.

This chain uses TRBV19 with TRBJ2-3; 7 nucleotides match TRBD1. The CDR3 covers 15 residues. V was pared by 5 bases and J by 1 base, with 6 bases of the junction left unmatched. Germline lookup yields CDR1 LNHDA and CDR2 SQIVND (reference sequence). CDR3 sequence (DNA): TGTGCCAGTAGTGACACAGGGGTCGGCACAGATACGCAGTATTTT. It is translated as CASSDTGVGTDTQYF.

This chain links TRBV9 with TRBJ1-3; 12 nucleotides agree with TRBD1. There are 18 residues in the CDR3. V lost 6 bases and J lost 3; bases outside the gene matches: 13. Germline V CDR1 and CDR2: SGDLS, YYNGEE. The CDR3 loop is CASTPTGTGGSYGNTIYF. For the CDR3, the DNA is TGTGCCAGCACCCCAACCGGGACAGGGGGCTCTTATGGAAACACCATATATTTT. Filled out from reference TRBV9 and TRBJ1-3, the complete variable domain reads DSGVTQTPKHLITATGQRVTLRCSPRSGDLSVYWYQQSLDQGLQFLIQYYNGEERAKGNILERFSAQQFPDLHSELNLSSLELGDSALYFCASTPTGTGGSYGNTIYFGEGSWLTVV.